What follows describes a single T cell receptor (beta chain). Its antigen is not identified. The data stem from a study of STAT5B mutations in CD4+ large granular lymphocyte leukemia. Findings and caveats of the study: TRBV06-family usage was enriched in top patient clones (8/27) versus controls (2/35). Approximately 25% of private leukemic clonotypes occurred rarely in other patients' non-leukemic repertoires.

The assay was run at survey level. Some clones are missing from TCRdb's copy, which holds only in-frame ones; the method was immunoSEQ multiplex PCR. The table includes fewer than 35,000 clones, approximately 75% detected once. In germline, CDR1 is MNHEY, CDR2 SVGAGI. V was clipped by 2 bases and J by 6 bases; unmatched bases: 5. The length of the CDR3 is 16 residues. Control samples were healthy donors' buffy coats. Sample: CD4+ T cells from blood buffy coats. V and J are TRBV6-5 and TRBJ2-2; TRBD2 matches at 11 bases. The sequence was obtained from a human donor in good health. CDR3 protein: CASSYGASGRPGELFF. In DNA, the CDR3 is TGTGCCAGCAGTTACGGGGCTAGCGGGAGGCCCGGGGAGCTGTTTTTT.